The present T cell receptor beta chain was sequenced within a study of CXCR3 chemokines and chemotherapy response in bladder cancer. This clonotype was counted a few times. V lost 4 bases to trimming and J lost 1 base; unmatched junction nucleotides: 2. There are 14 residues in the CDR3. Germline loops: CDR1 SGHKS, CDR2 YYEKEE (reference sequence). TCRdb re-analysed the PCR reads in MiXCR, keeping a single row per CDR3 protein. The sample has 7,000 to 9,500 distinct CDR3 sequences; 20% to 25% are singletons. The chain couples TRBV5-5 to TRBJ2-3; 8 bases fit TRBD1. The specimen was collected from a patient whose treatment included neoadjuvant chemotherapy. This receptor was identified in a human donor with bladder cancer that did not respond to neoadjuvant chemotherapy. The CDR3 region is CASSQGQGTDTQYF. As DNA, the CDR3 is TGTGCCAGCAGCCAGGGACAGGGCACAGATACGCAGTATTTT.